This T cell receptor beta chain stems from a study of shared clonotypes between healthy human individuals. Findings and limits, study-wide: Against clonotypes common to all four donors, non-shared ones had lower generation probabilities. Naive subsets usually exceeded memory subsets in estimated richness. Naive CD4 clonotypes overlapped across a handful of donors at roughly 5.1%.

Trimming took 6 bases from V and 5 from J, leaving 13 bases between them. Per germline, CDR1 MNHEY and CDR2 SVGAGI. This CDR3 is 13 amino acids long. Concerning this clone: Its antigen is undetermined.

Produced via immunoSEQ multiplex PCR; TCRdb's table is partial and in-frame only. The repertoire has about 1,800,000 clones, roughly 95% of them found once; the top ten carry 1.2%. CD45RO negativity and positive selection for CCR7 defined naive CD8 cells, a population that excluded terminally differentiated effector memory CD45RA+ cells. Healthy HIV-negative adults without recent acute infections or vaccinations served as donors. The V call is TRBV6-5, the J call TRBJ1-1; maybe TRBD1 (6 bases). The source is a man aged 18 to 29 in good health. Input material: naive CD8+ T cells sorted from blood. The CDR3 is CASSEQGRTEAFF. CDR3 nucleotide sequence: TGTGCCAGCAGCGAACAGGGAAGAACTGAAGCTTTCTTT.